This TCR beta chain originates from a study of regulatory T cells in long-lasting Graves disease. The study, taken as a whole, reports: Favoring TRBV28, TRBJ1-2 and TRBJ2-5 was a feature seen in persistent disease. Authors noted too few samples as a limitation.

Concerning this clonotype: Its antigen is as yet unknown. At one end, the junction sequence differs from germline, possibly due to a read error.

HTBI primers from iRepertoire and Arm-PCR of CDR3 regions yielded the TCR beta libraries. MiXCR was run by TCRdb on the multiplex PCR reads, yielding one entry per CDR3 protein. The table includes about 430,000 distinct CDR3 sequences, 21% detected once. Time point indicated: persistent/refractory GD, antithyroid drugs over 5 years with positive TRAb. Extracted RNA from PBMCs served as the source of the TCR library. CDR3 size: 14 residues. CDR1 is LNHNV, CDR2 YYDKDF, per germline (reference sequence). Sequenced here: peripheral blood mononuclear cells (PBMCs), sampled when the disease was refractory, from a patient treated with antithyroid drugs. This receptor was taken from a female donor with Graves disease. The V and J genes are TRBV15 and TRBJ1-2; D perhaps matches TRBD1 (5 bases). CDR3 in DNA: TGTGCCACCAGCAGAGAGGAGGGGCGCTATGGCCACACCTTC. This sequence encodes CATSREEGRYGHTF.